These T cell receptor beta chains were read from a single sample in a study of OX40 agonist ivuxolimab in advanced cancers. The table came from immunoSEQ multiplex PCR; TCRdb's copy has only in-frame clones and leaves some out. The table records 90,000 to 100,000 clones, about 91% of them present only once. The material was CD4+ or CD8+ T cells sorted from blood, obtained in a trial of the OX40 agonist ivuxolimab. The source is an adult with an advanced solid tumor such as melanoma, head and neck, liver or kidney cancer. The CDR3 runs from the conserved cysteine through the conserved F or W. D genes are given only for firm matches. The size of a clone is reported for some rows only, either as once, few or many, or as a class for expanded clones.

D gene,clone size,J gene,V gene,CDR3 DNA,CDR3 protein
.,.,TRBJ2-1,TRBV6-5,TGTGCCAGCAAGGGGGGACCCAATGAGCAGTTCTTC,CASKGGPNEQFF
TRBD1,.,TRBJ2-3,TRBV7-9,TGTGCCAGCAGCTCCGGGACAGCGGTGAAAGATACGCAGTATTTT,CASSSGTAVKDTQYF
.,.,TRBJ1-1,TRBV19,TGTGCCAGTACCCCCTCCGGGATTCACACTGAAGCTTTCTTT,CASTPSGIHTEAFF
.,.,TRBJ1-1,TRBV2,TGTGCCAGCAGTGCTGGGAACACTGAAGCTTTCTTT,CASSAGNTEAFF
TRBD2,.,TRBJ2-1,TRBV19,TGTGCCAGTAGTATATGGGCTAGCGGGAGAGGGAGAGGGGGCAATGAGCAGTTCTTC,CASSIWASGRGRGGNEQFF
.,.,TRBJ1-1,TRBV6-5,TGTGCCAGCAGCCCCGGATTCATGAACACTGAAGCTTTCTTT,CASSPGFMNTEAFF
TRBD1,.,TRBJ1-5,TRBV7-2,TGTGCCAGCAGTGGACAGGGAGGCAATCAGCCCCAGCATTTT,CASSGQGGNQPQHF
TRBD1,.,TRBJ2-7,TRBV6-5,TGTGCCAGCAGTTGGGGGACAGGGCGTGCCGGGGAGCAGTACTTC,CASSWGTGRAGEQYF
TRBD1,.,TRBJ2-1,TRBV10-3,TGTGCCATCAGCGAGGGGGCCAGTAGGGCTAACAATGAGCAGTTCTTC,CAISEGASRANNEQFF
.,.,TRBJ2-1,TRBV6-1,TGTGCCAGCAGTGAAGCGGTAGCTAGGCATGAGCAGTTCTTC,CASSEAVARHEQFF
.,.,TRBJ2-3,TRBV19,TGTGCCAGTAGTATAGTTGGAGTTTTACCATTGCAGTATTTT,CASSIVGVLPLQYF
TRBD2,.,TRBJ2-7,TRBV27,TGTGCCAGCAGTACCCCTAGCGGGACCCGTTACGAGCAGTACTTC,CASSTPSGTRYEQYF
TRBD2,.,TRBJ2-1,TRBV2,TGTGCCAGCAGTCCAGCGGGAGTATTCGATGAGCAGTTCTTC,CASSPAGVFDEQFF
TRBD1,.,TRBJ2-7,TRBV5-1,TGCGCCAGCAGCTGGACAGGGTACGAGCAGTACTTC,CASSWTGYEQYF
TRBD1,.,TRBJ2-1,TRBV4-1,TGCGCCAGCAGCCCCCCTGGACAGGGCTGGCGTGATGAGCAGTTCTTC,CASSPPGQGWRDEQFF
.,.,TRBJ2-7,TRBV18,TGTGCCAGCTCACCTCGGGACAACTACTACGAGCAGTACTTC,CASSPRDNYYEQYF
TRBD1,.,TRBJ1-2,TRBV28,TGTGCCAGCACGACCCCGGGACAGGGCGGCTACACCTTC,CASTTPGQGGYTF
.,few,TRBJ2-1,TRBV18,TGTGCCAGCTCGTACTACCAGGCTGGTGAAGAGTTCTTC,CASSYYQAGEEFF
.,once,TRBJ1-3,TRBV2,TGTGCCAGCAGTGAAGTTGGACCTGGAAACACCATATATTTT,CASSEVGPGNTIYF
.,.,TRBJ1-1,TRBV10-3,TGTGCCATCAGTTTGGATATACGGGACACTGAAGCTTTCTTT,CAISLDIRDTEAFF
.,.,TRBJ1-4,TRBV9,TGTGCCAGCAGCGTTACCGCAACTAATGAAAAACTGTTTTTT,CASSVTATNEKLFF
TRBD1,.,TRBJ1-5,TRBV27,TGTGCCAGCAGTCCAGACAGGGCGGGGGGCAATCAGCCCCAGCATTTT,CASSPDRAGGNQPQHF
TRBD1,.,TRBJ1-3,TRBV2,TGTGCCAGCAGTGTAGGACAGGGCAACGGAAACACCATATATTTT,CASSVGQGNGNTIYF
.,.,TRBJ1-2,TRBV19,TGTGCCAGTAGTATAGTAATCCAGCGGTCTGATGGCTACACCTTC,CASSIVIQRSDGYTF
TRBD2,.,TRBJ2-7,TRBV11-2,TGTGCCAGCAGCCAAAAGCGGGACGGTGAGCAGTACTTC,CASSQKRDGEQYF
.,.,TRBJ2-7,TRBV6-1,TGTGCCAGCGCGTCCTACGAGCAGTACTTC,CASASYEQYF
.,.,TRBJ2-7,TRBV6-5,TGTGCCAGCAGCGCCGCAGGAGATTCCTACGAGCAGTACTTC,CASSAAGDSYEQYF
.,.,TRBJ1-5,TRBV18,TGTGCCAGCTCACCACCCGGGGGCAATCAGCCCCAGCATTTT,CASSPPGGNQPQHF
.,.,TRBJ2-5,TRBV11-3,TGTGCCAGCAGCTTGGGGAGACAGCAAGAGACCCAGTACTTC,CASSLGRQQETQYF
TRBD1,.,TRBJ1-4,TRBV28,TGTGCTAGCAGTCCCTCCGGGACAGATGAAAAACTGTTTTTT,CASSPSGTDEKLFF
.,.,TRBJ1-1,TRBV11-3,TGTGCCAGCAGCTTAGATTCATCAGGGATGAACACTGAAGCTTTCTTT,CASSLDSSGMNTEAFF
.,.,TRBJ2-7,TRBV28,TGTGCCAGCAGGCAGGCGACGGCTCTCTCCTCCTACGAGCAGTACTTC,CASRQATALSSYEQYF
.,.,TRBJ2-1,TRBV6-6,TGTGCCAGCTGGCAGTACAATGAGCAGTTCTTC,CASWQYNEQFF
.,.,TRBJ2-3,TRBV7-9,TGTGCCAGCAGCTCCGAAGGGCTAGATACGCAGTATTTT,CASSSEGLDTQYF
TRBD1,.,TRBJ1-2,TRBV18,TGTGCCAGCTCCCAGACAGGGGGCTACACCTTC,CASSQTGGYTF
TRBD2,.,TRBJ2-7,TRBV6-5,TGTGCCAGCAGTCTCTCTAGCGGGAGCTCCTACGAGCAGTACTTC,CASSLSSGSSYEQYF
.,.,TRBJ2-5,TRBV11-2,TGTGCCAGCAGCCTCTGGGCCCAAGAGACCCAGTACTTC,CASSLWAQETQYF
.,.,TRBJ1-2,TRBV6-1,TGTGCCAGCAGTGATACCGGGACCATGTCTTATGGCTACACCTTC,CASSDTGTMSYGYTF
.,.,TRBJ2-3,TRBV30,TGTGCCTGGAATAGGTTGTTCACGGGAACAGATACGCAGTATTTT,CAWNRLFTGTDTQYF
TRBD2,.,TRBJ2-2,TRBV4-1,TGCGCCAGCAGTACTAGCGGGAGCGCGAACACCGGGGAGCTGTTTTTT,CASSTSGSANTGELFF
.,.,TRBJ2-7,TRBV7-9,TGTGCCAGCAGCTTGGGGGACCTAAGTCCCTACGAGCAGTACTTC,CASSLGDLSPYEQYF
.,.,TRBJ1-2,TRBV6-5,TGTGCCAGCAGTCCTCAGGGATCGTATGGCTACACCTTC,CASSPQGSYGYTF
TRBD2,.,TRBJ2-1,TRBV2,TGTGCCAGCAGGGAGCGGGAGCCCAATGAGCAGTTCTTC,CASREREPNEQFF
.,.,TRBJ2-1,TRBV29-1,TGCAGCGTTGGCGGGTCGTCTAGCCTTTCCTACAATGAGCAGTTCTTC,CSVGGSSSLSYNEQFF
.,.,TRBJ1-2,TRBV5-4,TGTGCCAGCAGCTTGGGAGGCTATGGCTACATCTTC,CASSLGGYGYIF